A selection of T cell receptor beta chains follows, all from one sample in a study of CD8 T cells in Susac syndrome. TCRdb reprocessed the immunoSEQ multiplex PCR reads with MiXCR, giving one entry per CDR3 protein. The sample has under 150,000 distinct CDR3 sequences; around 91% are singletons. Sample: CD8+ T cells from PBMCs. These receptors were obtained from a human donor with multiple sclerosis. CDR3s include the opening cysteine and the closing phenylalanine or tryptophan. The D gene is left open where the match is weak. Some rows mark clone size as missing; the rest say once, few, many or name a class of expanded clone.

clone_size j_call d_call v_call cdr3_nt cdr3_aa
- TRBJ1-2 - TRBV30 TGTGCCTGGGAAACGGGATCTTGGGGCCATGGCTACACCTTC CAWETGSWGHGYTF
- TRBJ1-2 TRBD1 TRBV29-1 TGCAGCGTGCTGACAGGGGGGAGAGATGGCTACACCTTC CSVLTGGRDGYTF
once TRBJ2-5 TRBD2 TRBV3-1 TGTGCCAGCAGCCAGCTAGCGGAGACACAAGAGACCCAGTACTTC CASSQLAETQETQYF
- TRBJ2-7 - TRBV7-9 TGTGCCAGCAGCTTAGTGGTAGCCGCTACCTACGTGCAGTACTTC CASSLVVAATYVQYF
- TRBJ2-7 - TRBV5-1 TGCGCCAGCAGCTTGCCGGCGTCCTACGAGCAGTACTTC CASSLPASYEQYF
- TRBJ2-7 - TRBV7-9 TGTGCCAGCACCCTCCAAGGCAGCACCTACGAGCAGTACTTC CASTLQGSTYEQYF
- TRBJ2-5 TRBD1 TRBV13 TGTGCCAGCAGCGAAAGGACAGGGGGGGAAGAGACCCAGTACTTC CASSERTGGEETQYF
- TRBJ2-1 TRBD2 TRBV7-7 TGTGCCAGCAGCTCCGCCGGACTAGCGGGAGAGGAGCAGTTCTTC CASSSAGLAGEEQFF
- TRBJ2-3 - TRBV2 TGTGCCAGCAGTGAAGGGACCCAAGGCACAGATACGCAGTATTTT CASSEGTQGTDTQYF
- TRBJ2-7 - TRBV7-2 TGTGCCAGCAGAAGCGGACTCGCCTACGAGCAGTACTTC CASRSGLAYEQYF
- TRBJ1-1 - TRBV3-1 TGTGCCAGCAGCCAAGATGGAGGGTTGAACACTGAAGCTTTCTTT CASSQDGGLNTEAFF
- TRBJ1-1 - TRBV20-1 TGCAGTGCTACCCCTGAGGGGACGACTGAAGCTTTCTTT CSATPEGTTEAFF
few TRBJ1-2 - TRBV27 TGTGCCAGTAATAGCGGGGGTCGAAACTATGGCTACACCTTC CASNSGGRNYGYTF
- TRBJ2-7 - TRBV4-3 TGCGCCAGCAGCCAAGATTGGCAGGGGACCTACGAGCAGTACTTC CASSQDWQGTYEQYF
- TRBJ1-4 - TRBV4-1 TGTGCCAGCAGCCTCCCTTTAGGGTCTAATGAAAAACTGTTTTTT CASSLPLGSNEKLFF
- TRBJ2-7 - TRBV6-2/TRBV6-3 TGTGCCAGCAGTTACGAGGGGATCGAGCAGTACTTC CASSYEGIEQYF
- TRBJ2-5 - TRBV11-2 TGTGCCAGCAGCGCTCAGGAGACCCAGTACTTC CASSAQETQYF
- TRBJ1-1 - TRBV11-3 TGTGCCAGCAGCTTAGATGCAGAGATGGGTACTGAAGCTTTCTTT CASSLDAEMGTEAFF
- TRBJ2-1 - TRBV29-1 TGCAGCGTTGTCTTGGGAGTGTCCTACAATGAGCAGTTCTTC CSVVLGVSYNEQFF
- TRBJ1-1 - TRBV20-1 TGCAGTGCTAGAAGGAGGGCTGACACTGAAGTTTTCTTT CSARRRADTEVFF
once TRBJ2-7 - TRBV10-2 TGCGCCAGCAGTGAGAAACGGCGGAGGGGGACCTACGAGCAGTACTTC CASSEKRRRGTYEQYF
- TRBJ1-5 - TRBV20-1 TGCAGTGCTAGAGATCTCTTTGGCCAACACCCCCAGCATTTT CSARDLFGQHPQHF
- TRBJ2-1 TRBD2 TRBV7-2 TGTGCCAGCAGCTCAGAGCCGGGACTAGCAAATGAGCAGTTCTTC CASSSEPGLANEQFF
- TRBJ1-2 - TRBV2 TGTGCCAGCAGACGAGTCACAGGGAGCTATGGCTACACCTTC CASRRVTGSYGYTF
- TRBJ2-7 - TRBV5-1 TGCGCCAGCAGCTTGGCGGGCGGCGGGACTGGGTACTTC CASSLAGGGTGYF
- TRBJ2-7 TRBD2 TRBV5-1 TGCGCCAGCAGCCCCGGACTAGCGGGTATCTACGAGCAGTACTTC CASSPGLAGIYEQYF
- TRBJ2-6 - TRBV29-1 TGCAGCGTTGTCGAGGTCGGGGACGGTGGGGCCAACGTCCTGACTTTC CSVVEVGDGGANVLTF
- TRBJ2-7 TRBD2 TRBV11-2 TGTGCCAGCAGCCCAGGACTAGCGACTACGAAGCAGTACTTC CASSPGLATTKQYF
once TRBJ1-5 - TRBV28 TGTGCCAGCAGATTAGTTTGGGGGAGCAATCAGCCCCAGCATTTT CASRLVWGSNQPQHF
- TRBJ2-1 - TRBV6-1 TGTGCCAGCACTGGGACGGTGAGTTACAATGAGCAGTTCTTC CASTGTVSYNEQFF
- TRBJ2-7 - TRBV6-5 TGTGCCAGCAGTTACACCGGTGGGGAGCAGTACTTC CASSYTGGEQYF
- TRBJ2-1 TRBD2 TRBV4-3 TGCGCCAGCAGCCAAGATCTGGCTACTAGCGGAGGGAATGAGCAGTTCTTC CASSQDLATSGGNEQFF
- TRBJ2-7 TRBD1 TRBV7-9 TGTGCCAGCGGGGACAGTGAAACCTACGAGCAGTACTTC CASGDSETYEQYF